This T cell receptor beta chain is drawn from a study of cytomegalovirus exposure and HLA in healthy donors. Study-wide background: Tens of millions of unique TCRs from HLA-typed donors were held in an early release of data.

Comments on this clone: Its antigen is unknown.

13 Jbeta primers and 60 Vbeta primers were used for the PCR. Sequenced by immunoSEQ multiplex PCR; TCRdb stores in-frame clones only, minus some. Of about 190,000 clones in the sample, 77% were seen once. Findings and caveats of the study: The study listed roughly 160 cytomegalovirus-associated TCR beta chains.

The germline V and J ends were trimmed by 3 bases and 5 bases, with 11 bases remaining between them. Germline V gene sequence: CDR1 SGHNT, CDR2 YYREEE (reference sequence). This CDR3 contains 14 residues. Donors in the study were healthy people who gave bone marrow. The receptor was isolated from a woman aged 25 to 39 in good health and CMV-seropositive. The sequencing sample was made of PBMCs. This chain connects TRBV5-4 to TRBJ2-2, with D possibly matching TRBD2 (6 bases). In nucleotides, the CDR3 is TGTGCCAGCAGCTACGGGACTCAAACCGGGGAGCTGTTTTTT. Translation gives CASSYGTQTGELFF.